The 10 T cell receptor beta chains reported below all come from one sample, sequenced in a study of T-cell memory formation after mild COVID-19. TCRdb recomputed calls from the 5' RACE reads with MiXCR, one row per CDR3 protein. The sample holds hundreds of thousands of distinct CDR3 sequences; more than 15% are singletons and the top ten take under 25%. The sequenced sample was PBMCs or a T cell subset sorted from them (not recorded which). All receptors come from a man aged 18 to 30 who had mild COVID-19 (a few samples of this study predate the infection). Cell type and time point are not known.

This clonotype came up many times. V gene TRBV6-2 or TRBV6-3 combines with J gene TRBJ2-1; 10 nucleotides line up with TRBD2. Per the germline V gene, CDR1 is MNHEY and CDR2 is SVGEGT. V lost 6 bases to trimming and J lost 2 bases; unmatched junction nucleotides: 4. The CDR3 totals 15 residues. The CDR3 region has the DNA TGTGCCAGCAGCCTTAGCGGGGGGACCTACAATGAGCAGTTCTTC. It encodes CASSLSGGTYNEQFF.

The chain uses TRBV3-1 and TRBJ2-7; possibly TRBD2 for D (5 bases). CDR3 length: 15 amino acids. Trimming pared 0 bases from V and 6 bases from J, leaving 15 bases between. Germline V CDR1 and CDR2: LGHDT, YNNKEL (reference sequence). The chain's CDR3 is CASSQDRSGMGEQYF. The CDR3 DNA sequence: TGTGCCAGCAGCCAAGACCGCTCGGGGATGGGCGAGCAGTACTTC.

In its sample, this clonotype was seen a few times. The rearrangement links TRBV5-1 to TRBJ2-5; 8 nucleotides line up with TRBD2. V trimming: 1 base; J trimming: 3 bases; junction bases outside the gene matches: 8. The CDR3 contains 16 residues. Looked up from germline, CDR1 is SGHRS and CDR2 is YFSETQ. CDR3 nucleotides: TGCGCCAGCAGCTTGAATCCAGCGGGGGACGAAGAGACCCAGTACTTC. This encodes CASSLNPAGDEETQYF.

This clonotype occurred a few times. The chain joins TRBV4-3 to TRBJ2-2; no clear D. Germline-derived CDR1 and CDR2 are LGHNA and YSLEER. CDR3 length: 16 amino acids. Trimming took off 0 bases at V and 0 bases at J, with 8 bases between the two ends. Here the CDR3 DNA reads TGCGCCAGCAGCCAAGAGTGGGTTTCGAACACCGGGGAGCTGTTTTTT. Translating it yields CASSQEWVSNTGELFF.

V gene TRBV29-1 combines with J gene TRBJ2-7; D possibly corresponds to TRBD2 (5 bases). V lost 4 bases and J 5 bases, leaving 12 bases between the germline ends. There are 12 residues in the CDR3. The germline gives CDR1 SQVTM, CDR2 ANQGSEA. CDR3 DNA sequence: TGCAGCGTTGCCCGGGGAATAAACGAGCAGTACTTC. Translation gives CSVARGINEQYF.

This clonotype was detected ten times or more. The J gene is TRBJ2-7, the V gene TRBV19; no firm D call. With 9 bases removed from V and 4 bases from J, the gap between germline ends came to 13 bases. Germline V gives CDR1 LNHDA, CDR2 SQIVND (reference sequence). This CDR3 is 12 amino acids long. CDR3 region: CARKSDGYEQYV. The CDR3 coding sequence is TGTGCCAGGAAGAGTGACGGGTACGAGCAGTACGTC.

This sequence joins TRBV2 and TRBJ2-7; the match to TRBD2 covers 7 bases. This CDR3 has 11 amino acids. J lost 0 bases, V lost 11 bases, and 1 base had no gene match. CDR1 SNHLY and CDR2 FYNNEI come from the germline V gene. CDR3 residues: CAGGGSYEQYV. The CDR3 nucleotides are TGTGCCGGGGGGGGCTCCTACGAGCAGTACGTC.

This clonotype was seen many times. The chain has TRBV7-6 and TRBJ2-7, with a possible D match to TRBD1 (5 bases). This CDR3 has 13 amino acids. V lost 5 bases, J lost 3 bases, and 11 bases lay in between. From germline, CDR1 is SGHVS and CDR2 FNYEAQ. CDR3 protein: CASSPGYRYEQYV. In DNA form, the CDR3 reads TGTGCCAGCAGCCCAGGGTACCGCTACGAGCAGTACGTC.

The V call is TRBV12-3 or TRBV12-4, the J call TRBJ2-3; 7 positions agree with TRBD1. CDR3 length: 15 amino acids. V was pared by 5 bases and J by 1 base, with 6 bases of the junction left unmatched. The CDR3 coding sequence is TGTGCCAGCAGTCTACAGGGGATGGGCACAGATACGCAGTATTTT. This codes for CASSLQGMGTDTQYF.

This clonotype was recorded a few times. The chain couples TRBV27 to TRBJ2-7; 8 bases map to TRBD1. The CDR3 has 15 amino acids. The V and J ends lost 2 bases and 1 base, in that order; junction bases with no gene match: 4. The germline V gene encodes CDR1 MNHEY and CDR2 SMNVEV (reference sequence). CDR3 sequence (DNA): TGTGCCAGCAGTTTAGGCAGGGGGCAGTCCTACGAGCAGTACGTC. It encodes CASSLGRGQSYEQYV.